Shown below are 28 T cell receptor beta chains from a single sample sequenced in a study of post-analysis software for immune sequencing data. What these receptors recognize is not known. cDNA libraries of TCR beta carried unique molecular identifiers. MiXCR, applied by TCRdb to the PCR reads, yields one record per CDR3 protein. In the table there are about 200,000 distinct CDR3 sequences, around 29% of which are singletons. Study-level points and caveats: Elevated frequency relative to controls characterized several TRBV segments in patients, TRBV5-6, TRBV5-1 and TRBV20-1 among them.

Sequences were obtained from blood. The receptor source for this set is a girl under 18 with multiple sclerosis.

The rearrangement links TRBV7-9 to TRBJ1-6, with TRBD1 as a possible D gene (5 bases). This CDR3 spans 14 amino acids. In germline, CDR1 is SEHNR, CDR2 FQNEAQ (reference sequence). The V and J ends lost 6 bases and 7 bases respectively, with 13 bases between them. The CDR3 loop reads CASRSDTSNSPLHF. Here the CDR3 DNA reads TGTGCCAGCAGGTCGGACACCAGCAATTCACCCCTCCACTTT.

Concerning this clonotype: Its ends do not fully match the called genes, so a read error is possible. The V and J genes are TRBV20-1 and TRBJ2-3, with no clear D. CDR1 and CDR2 from the germline V gene are DFQATT and SNEGSKA (reference sequence). This CDR3 region has 12 residues. CDR3 nucleotide sequence: TGCAGTGCTATTCCCCGCACAGATACACAGTATTTT. Translating gives CSAIPRTDTQYF.

This clonotype has more than one count but fewer than ten. The chain uses TRBV2 and TRBJ1-5; no clear D. The germline V gene encodes CDR1 SNHLY and CDR2 FYNNEI. Trimming cost V 5 bases and J 0 bases, with 8 bases left between them. CDR3 length equals 14 residues. The CDR3 reads CASSRAYSNQPQHF. DNA of the CDR3: TGTGCCAGCAGTAGGGCGTATAGCAATCAGCCCCAGCATTTT.

This chain links TRBV6-5 with TRBJ1-2; 9 positions agree with TRBD1. The J segment lost 8 bases and the V segment lost 6 bases, leaving 7 bases of the junction unmatched. This CDR3 is built from 13 residues. Germline V gene data show CDR1 as MNHEY and CDR2 as SVGAGI. In DNA form, the CDR3 reads TGTGCCAGCAGCCGGGACAGGGTGTACGGCTACACCTTC. This gives the protein CASSRDRVYGYTF.

The chain has TRBV7-2 and TRBJ2-4; D unresolved. This CDR3 comprises 15 residues. Trimming left V 1 base short and J 1 base short, with 8 bases between. The germline V gene encodes CDR1 SGHTA and CDR2 FQGNSA. The CDR3 region is CASSLGAGAKNIQYF. In DNA, the CDR3 is TGTGCCAGCAGCTTAGGGGCCGGGGCCAAAAACATTCAGTACTTC.

The chain recombines TRBV29-1 with TRBJ2-7; no reliable D call. There are 11 residues in the CDR3. V was pared by 4 bases and J by 5 bases, with 9 bases between. Germline V gene data show CDR1 as SQVTM and CDR2 as ANQGSEA. CDR3 in amino acids: CSVGYSNEQYF. In DNA form, the CDR3 reads TGCAGCGTTGGGTACTCGAACGAGCAGTACTTC.

This clonotype has just one count. A much larger clone lies one base from this, so it may be a read error. This chain uses TRBV20-1 with TRBJ2-1; TRBD1 aligns across 7 bases. There are 14 residues in the CDR3. Germline assignment: CDR1 DFQATT and CDR2 SNEGSKA (reference sequence). The CDR3 here is CSGADRAFYNKQFF. In DNA form, the CDR3 reads TGCAGTGGGGCCGACAGGGCCTTCTACAATAAGCAGTTCTTC.

In this sample, this clonotype turned up a few times. J is TRBJ2-7 and V is TRBV6-2 or TRBV6-3; D unclear. Germline assignment: CDR1 MNHEY and CDR2 SVGEGT. Trimming stripped 8 bases from V and 2 bases from J, with 16 bases between. The CDR3 spans 14 residues. The CDR3 DNA sequence: TGTGCCAGCGGGAAGGACCGTCGGGCCTACGAGCAGTACTTC. Its protein product is CASGKDRRAYEQYF.

In regard to this clonotype: This clone may be a read error of a much larger clone one base away. V usage is TRBV12-3 or TRBV12-4 and J usage is TRBJ2-4; 9 nucleotides align to TRBD1. The CDR3 consists of 19 residues. The V gene end was trimmed by 10 bases and the J gene end by 0 bases; junction bases not matched to a gene: 19. The chain's CDR3 is CANRPLPGQGTLAKNIQYF. CDR3 sequence (DNA): TGTGCCAACAGGCCTCTACCGGGACAGGGAACATTAGCCAAAAACATTCAGTACTTC.

This clonotype was seen many times. V usage is TRBV28 and J usage is TRBJ2-7, with 7 bases aligning to TRBD1. CDR3 length equals 14 residues. CDR1 and CDR2 from the germline V gene are MDHEN and SYDVKM. V gave up 6 bases and J gave up 2 bases; unmatched junction bases: 7. CDR3 region: CASRPGQWTYEQYF. DNA of the CDR3: TGTGCCAGCAGGCCGGGACAGTGGACCTACGAGCAGTACTTC.

The sample holds many counts of this clonotype. This chain joins TRBV28 and TRBJ2-7, with TRBD1 identical over 7 bases. The germline V gene encodes CDR1 MDHEN and CDR2 SYDVKM. Trimming removed 6 bases from V and 3 bases from J; junction bases left unmatched: 5. The CDR3 contains 13 residues. The DNA for the CDR3 is TGTGCCAGCAGAACCGGGACAGTCTACGAGCAGTACTTC. Translating gives CASRTGTVYEQYF. The full variable domain, with the rest looked up from reference TRBV28 and TRBJ2-7, is DVKVTQSSRYLVKRTGEKVFLECVQDMDHENMFWYRQDPGLGLRLIYFSYDVKMKEKGDIPEGYSVSREKKERFSLILESASTNQTSMYLCASRTGTVYEQYFGPGTRLTVT.

The chain links TRBV28 to TRBJ2-7; TRBD2 matches at 9 bases. This CDR3 has 17 amino acids. Germline CDR1 is MDHEN and CDR2 is SYDVKM. Trimming removed 5 bases from V and 1 base from J; junction bases left unmatched: 12. The CDR3 nucleotides read TGTGCCAGCAGTGATCGACTAGCGGAACAAACATCCTACGAGCAGTACTTC. Translated, it gives CASSDRLAEQTSYEQYF.

This clonotype occurred a few times. The V gene is TRBV2, the J gene TRBJ2-7, with TRBD1 matching over 7 bases. The junction had 11 bases not matched to a gene; V was cut back by 6 bases and J by 3 bases. Germline CDR1 and CDR2: SNHLY and FYNNEI. The CDR3 totals 15 residues. As DNA, the CDR3 is TGTGCCAGCAGAACAGGGGCTGAAGGGGTCTACGAGCAGTACTTC. It encodes CASRTGAEGVYEQYF.

The J gene is TRBJ2-7, the V gene TRBV20-1; D not certain. Deletions cut 0 bases from V and 7 bases from J, with 19 bases between. CDR1 and CDR2 (germline): DFQATT, SNEGSKA (reference sequence). CDR3 length: 15 amino acids. This chain's CDR3 is CSARDSASTYNEQYF. The DNA for the CDR3 is TGCAGTGCTAGAGATTCAGCGAGTACCTACAATGAGCAGTACTTC.

The V and J genes are TRBV5-1 and TRBJ2-2; no firm D call. From germline, CDR1 is SGHRS and CDR2 YFSETQ. The CDR3 runs to 14 residues. Between the trimmed V and J ends, which lost 0 bases and 6 bases, there was a span of 9 bases. CDR3: CASSLEPGPGELFF. CDR3 in DNA: TGCGCCAGCAGCTTGGAGCCAGGTCCCGGGGAGCTGTTTTTT.

This clonotype was detected many times. V and J are TRBV20-1 and TRBJ2-7; the D gene is possibly TRBD1 (6 bases). V lost 1 base and J lost 2, with 21 bases in between. In germline, CDR1 is DFQATT, CDR2 SNEGSKA (reference sequence). This CDR3 is built from 17 residues. Written as DNA, the CDR3 is TGCAGTGCTAGAGGTGTCAGGTATCAGGGGCGCACCTACGAGCAGTACTTC. Its translation is CSARGVRYQGRTYEQYF.

For this clonotype: A much more abundant neighbour one base away suggests this may be a read error. The chain carries TRBV20-1 and TRBJ2-7; 11 positions agree with TRBD2. This CDR3 comprises 13 residues. The J segment lost 3 bases and the V segment lost 6 bases, leaving 4 bases of the junction unmatched. The germline CDR1 and CDR2 sequences are DFQATT and SNEGSKA (reference sequence). CDR3 loop: CSASTSGSYEQYF. The CDR3 bases are TGCAGTGCCTCCACTAGCGGGAGCTACGAGCAGTACTTC.

This clonotype was observed a few times. A much bigger clone sits one base away, suggesting this may be a read error. The chain joins TRBV5-1 to TRBJ2-7, with D possibly matching TRBD1 (6 bases). The germline V gene has CDR1 SGHRS and CDR2 YFSETQ. The CDR3 has 14 residues. Trimming took 3 bases from V and 5 from J, leaving 15 bases between them. In DNA, the CDR3 is TGCGCCAGCAGCTGGGGGCCCCCTCGGGACGAGCAGTACTTC. It yields the protein CASSWGPPRDEQYF.

The chain links TRBV29-1 to TRBJ2-1; possible D gene TRBD1, 6 bases. The germline CDR1 and CDR2 sequences are SQVTM and ANQGSEA. The CDR3 covers 15 residues. The germline V and J ends were trimmed by 8 bases and 1 base, with 18 bases remaining between them. CDR3 residues: CSRTVRPRSYNEQFF. The DNA for the CDR3 is TGCAGCCGGACAGTTCGCCCGAGATCCTACAATGAGCAGTTCTTC.

This rearrangement joins TRBV5-1 to TRBJ2-1, with TRBD2 matching 7 bases. The length of the CDR3 is 14 residues. The germline V gene has CDR1 SGHRS and CDR2 YFSETQ. V lost 4 bases, J lost 3 bases, and 4 bases stayed unmatched. The DNA of the CDR3 is TGCGCCAGCAGCCCCGGACTAGTCTACAATGAGCAGTTCTTC. This codes for CASSPGLVYNEQFF.

The J gene is TRBJ1-3, the V gene TRBV27; D call uncertain. The CDR3 loop spans 14 amino acids. Germline CDR1 and CDR2: MNHEY and SMNVEV (reference sequence). Trimming stripped 3 bases from V and 4 bases from J, with 10 bases between. In DNA, the CDR3 is TGTGCCAGCAGTTTGCGGGGAGCCGGAAACACCATATATTTT. This translates into CASSLRGAGNTIYF.

This clonotype was counted between two and nine times. V and J are TRBV7-3 and TRBJ2-2; D gene unclear. The germline V gene encodes CDR1 SGHTA and CDR2 FQGTGA. V was shortened by 5 bases and J by 1 base, with 5 bases between the two germline ends. The CDR3 consists of 13 residues. DNA of the CDR3: TGTGCCAGCAGCGCTATGAACACCGGGGAGCTGTTTTTT. It encodes CASSAMNTGELFF. Filled out from reference TRBV7-3 and TRBJ2-2, the complete variable domain reads GAGVSQTPSNKVTEKGKYVELRCDPISGHTALYWYRQSLGQGPEFLIYFQGTGAADDSGLPNDRFFAVRPEGSVSTLKIQRTERGDSAVYLCASSAMNTGELFFGEGSRLTVL.

As regards this clonotype: Being one base from a much bigger clone, this may be a read error. The V gene is TRBV6-1, the J gene TRBJ2-7, with 7 bases lining up with TRBD2. Germline loops: CDR1 MNHNS, CDR2 SASEGT. Losses at the gene ends were 0 bases for V and 10 bases for J; bases not matched to a gene: 15. The CDR3 contains 16 residues. CDR3 sequence reads: CASSEAGIQAREAQYF. The CDR3 nucleotides are TGTGCCAGCAGTGAAGCGGGTATTCAGGCTCGGGAGGCCCAGTACTTC.

This clonotype has just a few counts. This clone may be a read error of a much larger clone one base away. The chain is built from TRBV7-2 and TRBJ2-7; D unclear. Germline V lookup: CDR1 SGHTA, CDR2 FQGNSA. Trimming removed 1 base from V and 7 bases from J, with 11 bases in between. CDR3 size: 13 residues. CDR3 residues: CASSLEGYNEQYF. CDR3 bases: TGTGCCAGCAGCTTAGAAGGGTACAATGAGCAGTACTTC.

This clonotype appeared a few times. The V call is TRBV12-3 or TRBV12-4, the J call TRBJ2-7; 11 bases are a match to TRBD2. With 3 bases clipped from V and 3 bases from J, the junction kept 1 base outside the gene matches. The CDR3 length is 14 residues. CDR3 nucleotides: TGTGCCAGCAGTTTTCTAGCGGGAGGCTACGAGCAGTACTTC. Translating gives CASSFLAGGYEQYF.

About this clonotype: A much more abundant neighbour one base away suggests this may be a read error. V and J are TRBV4-2 and TRBJ1-2, with D possibly matching TRBD1 (5 bases). The V and J ends lost 1 base and 7 bases respectively, with 13 bases between them. The CDR3 spans 14 residues. The V gene's germline CDR1 is LGHNA and CDR2 YNFKEQ. The CDR3 region has the DNA TGTGCCAGCAGCCAAGGCCAACAGGACTGTGGCTACACCTTC. This sequence encodes CASSQGQQDCGYTF.

The chain combines TRBV12-3 or TRBV12-4 with TRBJ1-2; 7 bases match TRBD1. The CDR3 extends over 15 amino acids. The V segment lost 5 bases and the J segment 5 bases; nucleotides outside the gene matches: 11. CDR3 amino acids: CASSAEQGRGYGYTF. The CDR3, as DNA: TGTGCCAGCAGTGCCGAACAGGGGAGGGGGTATGGCTACACCTTC.

The table lists this clonotype with many counts. The gene calls are TRBV30 and TRBJ2-7; no reliable D call. V lost 5 bases, J lost 2 bases, and 7 bases lay in between. Germline-derived CDR1 and CDR2 are GTSNPN and SVGIG (reference sequence). CDR3 length: 11 amino acids. The CDR3 nucleotides are TGTGCCTGGGCAGAGACCTACGAGCAGTACTTC. This codes for CAWAETYEQYF.